The 12 T cell receptor beta chains reported below all come from one sample, sequenced in a study of patients and donors after allogeneic stem cell transplantation. TCRdb re-called the RT-PCR reads through MiXCR, storing one row per CDR3 protein. This table holds 920,000 or so distinct CDR3 sequences, roughly 18% found once. Sample: blood, either unsorted or a sorted T cell fraction (not recorded which). The source is a human donor who was either an allogeneic HSCT recipient or a stem cell or donor lymphocyte infusion donor (not recorded which). It is not recorded whose cells these are; they may come from a transplant donor.

In nucleotides, the CDR3 is TGTGCCAGCAGCTTAGCCGTGAAGGGGTACGAGCAGTACTTC. Translating it yields CASSLAVKGYEQYF. This rearrangement joins TRBV7-9 to TRBJ2-7; maybe TRBD1 (5 bases). CDR3 size: 14 residues. Germline loops: CDR1 SEHNR, CDR2 FQNEAQ (reference sequence). V dropped 0 bases and J dropped 4 bases, with 10 bases sitting between them. The complete variable domain, with remaining parts taken from reference TRBV7-9 and TRBJ2-7, reads DTGVSQNPRHKITKRGQNVTFRCDPISEHNRLYWYRQTLGQGPEFLTYFQNEAQLEKSRLLSDRFSAERPKGSFSTLEIQRTEQGDSAMYLCASSLAVKGYEQYFGPGTRLTVT.

This sequence joins TRBV12-3 or TRBV12-4 and TRBJ2-2; the D is unclear. V was pared by 3 bases and J by 6 bases, with 5 bases between. The length of the CDR3 is 12 residues. The CDR3 loop is CASSFFPGELFF. The CDR3 DNA reads as TGTGCCAGCAGTTTTTTTCCCGGGGAGCTGTTTTTT.

The chain is built from TRBV5-1 and TRBJ2-6; D gene unclear. V was clipped by 0 bases and J by 0 bases, with 13 bases between them. Per the germline V gene, CDR1 is SGHRS and CDR2 is YFSETQ. The CDR3 contains 18 residues. The DNA of the CDR3 is TGCGCCAGCAGCTTGGGGTCCCAACCCCTCTCTGGGGCCAACGTCCTGACTTTC. Translation gives CASSLGSQPLSGANVLTF.

The chain is built from TRBV6-1 and TRBJ1-6; 8 bases fit TRBD1. The CDR3 length is 15 residues. V trimming: 4 bases; J trimming: 11 bases; junction bases outside the gene matches: 10. Germline-derived CDR1 and CDR2 are MNHNS and SASEGT. The CDR3 DNA reads as TGTGCCAGCAGTGCGACAGGGGAAGGCGAAACACCCCTCCACTTT. Protein: CASSATGEGETPLHF.

This clonotype was seen only a few times. This sequence joins TRBV5-6 and TRBJ1-2; no definite D call. V lost 2 bases and J lost 8, with 7 bases in between. The CDR3 runs 11 residues. Germline CDR1 and CDR2: SGHDT and YYEEEE. CDR3 loop: CASSFSEGYTF. CDR3 nucleotide sequence: TGTGCCAGCAGCTTTTCGGAGGGCTACACCTTC.

In this sample, this clonotype turned up a few times. The V call is TRBV15, the J call TRBJ2-7, with D perhaps matching TRBD2 (5 bases). Trimming shortened V by 2 bases and J by 2 bases, and 16 bases separated the two germline ends. The CDR3 extends over 16 amino acids. Per germline, CDR1 LNHNV and CDR2 YYDKDF (reference sequence). The CDR3 loop is CATSRSGLSPPYEQYF. CDR3 DNA sequence: TGTGCCACCAGCAGAAGTGGACTCTCTCCCCCCTACGAGCAGTACTTC.

The sample holds a few counts of this clonotype. The V and J genes are TRBV18 and TRBJ2-3; the match to TRBD1 covers 8 bases. J gave up 1 base and V 7 bases, and 4 bases lay outside the gene matches. This CDR3 has 14 amino acids. Germline lookup yields CDR1 KGHSH and CDR2 LQKENI. The CDR3 loop is CASWPGQGTDTQYF. The CDR3, as DNA: TGTGCCAGCTGGCCGGGACAGGGCACAGATACGCAGTATTTT.

This clonotype has just a few counts. The chain has TRBV9 and TRBJ1-2; TRBD1 might be the D (5 bases). V was shortened by 4 bases and J by 2 bases, with 15 bases between the two germline ends. The CDR3 totals 15 residues. From germline, CDR1 is SGDLS and CDR2 YYNGEE. DNA of the CDR3: TGTGCCAGCAGCCCCACCGGGACCGTAAACTATGGCTACACCTTC. This sequence encodes CASSPTGTVNYGYTF.

In regard to this clonotype: At one end, the junction sequence differs from germline, possibly due to a read error. V gene TRBV4-3 combines with J gene TRBJ2-1; D tentatively fits TRBD1 or TRBD2 (5 bases each). Per the germline V gene, CDR1 is LGHNA and CDR2 is YSLEER. This CDR3 region has 16 residues. This CDR3 reads CASSQDNSGGYSEQFF. Here the CDR3 DNA reads TGCGCCAGCAGCCAAGATAACAGTGGGGGATACAGTGAGCAGTTCTTC.

The rearrangement links TRBV6-1 to TRBJ2-7, with 7 bases lining up with TRBD1. V lost 10 bases to trimming and J lost 2 bases; unmatched junction nucleotides: 5. Germline V gene lookup returns CDR1 MNHNS and CDR2 SASEGT. This CDR3 is built from 12 residues. The CDR3 protein is CATGQGAYEQYF. In DNA, the CDR3 is TGTGCCACAGGCCAGGGGGCCTACGAGCAGTACTTC.

The gene calls are TRBV21-1 and TRBJ1-6. TRBV21-1 is marked as a pseudogene. This CDR3 comprises 18 residues. CDR3: CASSKGRRAAKVNSPLHF. The CDR3 DNA is TGTGCCAGCAGCAAAGGTCGTCGGGCAGCCAAGGTCAATTCACCCCTCCACTTT.

The gene calls are TRBV12-5 and TRBJ2-5; D gene uncertain. The CDR3 covers 12 residues. CDR1 and CDR2 from the germline V gene are LGHNT and FRNRAP. Trimming pared 4 bases from V and 5 bases from J, leaving 8 bases between. In DNA form, the CDR3 reads TGTGCTAGTGGTTCCCTCAGGGAGACCCAGTACTTC. Translated: CASGSLRETQYF.